Below are 28 T cell receptor beta chains sequenced from a single sample in a study of vaccination and CD4 T cells after COVID-19. Regarding treatment: approximately 9-day PBMC culture with coronavirus spike peptide pools or control peptides (ViraFEST assay). No antigen has been assigned to these receptors. The Oncomine TCR Beta short-read assay generated sequence data from the DNA of cultured CD4+ T cells. TCRdb re-called the PCR reads through MiXCR, storing one row per CDR3 protein. This sample has roughly 16,000 distinct CDR3 sequences; roughly two fifths occur once, and the top ten carry 3.7%. Sequenced input: CD4+ T cells from blood, cultured in vitro. The receptors shown here come from a human donor who had recovered from COVID-19.

This chain joins TRBV27 and TRBJ1-6; 8 nucleotides align to TRBD1. V shed 8 bases and J 9 bases; nucleotides not matched to a gene: 3. The CDR3 has 12 residues. In germline, CDR1 is MNHEY, CDR2 SMNVEV (reference sequence). DNA for the CDR3: TGTGCCAGCGGACAGGGTTTTTCACCCCTCCACTTT. Protein sequence: CASGQGFSPLHF.

CDR3 DNA: TGTGCCAGTAGTATGCCTAGCGGGAAGTTTAATGAGCAGTTCTTC. Its protein is CASSMPSGKFNEQFF. The chain recombines TRBV19 with TRBJ2-1, with TRBD2 matching over 9 bases. From germline, CDR1 is LNHDA and CDR2 SQIVND (reference sequence). The CDR3 spans 15 residues. V dropped 3 bases and J dropped 7; count of bases not matched to a gene: 7.

The rearrangement links TRBV19 to TRBJ2-5; TRBD2 matches at 11 bases. J lost 7 bases, V lost 7 bases, and 11 bases had no gene match. The CDR3 covers 15 residues. Germline CDR1 LNHDA, CDR2 SQIVND (reference sequence). DNA of the CDR3: TGTGCCAGTACCCCCCTAGCGGGAGGTTTCGGGACCCAGTACTTC. Protein: CASTPLAGGFGTQYF. Filled out from reference TRBV19 and TRBJ2-5, the complete variable domain reads DGGITQSPKYLFRKEGQNVTLSCEQNLNHDAMYWYRQDPGQGLRLIYYSQIVNDFQKGDIAEGYSVSREKKESFPLTVTSAQKNPTAFYLCASTPLAGGFGTQYFGPGTRLLVL.

The chain couples TRBV18 to TRBJ2-5; TRBD2 matches at 7 bases. CDR1 and CDR2 (germline): KGHSH, LQKENI. This CDR3 region has 17 residues. V trimming: 1 base; J trimming: 2 bases; junction bases outside the gene matches: 10. The CDR3 here is CASSPLRRAGVQETQYF. CDR3 DNA: TGTGCCAGCTCACCACTACGGCGGGCGGGAGTACAAGAGACCCAGTACTTC.

This chain links TRBV4-1 with TRBJ1-3; D is unresolved. V dropped 9 bases and J dropped 0 bases, with 15 bases sitting between them. The CDR3 is 15 amino acids. Germline-derived CDR1 and CDR2 are MGHRA and YSYEKL. The CDR3 protein is CASTLRFGSGNTIYF. The CDR3 nucleotides read TGCGCCAGTACCCTCAGGTTCGGCTCTGGAAACACCATATATTTT.

The chain joins TRBV20-1 to TRBJ2-2, with 7 bases matching TRBD2. The CDR3 has 17 residues. With V trimmed by 0 bases and J by 2 bases, 9 bases remained unmatched. CDR1 and CDR2 from the germline V gene are DFQATT and SNEGSKA (reference sequence). The CDR3 bases are TGCAGTGCTAGAGATCTGGGGCCGGGACTAAACACCGGGGAGCTGTTTTTT. It is translated as CSARDLGPGLNTGELFF.

In this sample, this clonotype turned up a few times. V gene TRBV6-1 combines with J gene TRBJ1-5, with TRBD1 as a possible D gene (6 bases). Trimming left V 5 bases short and J 1 base short, with 12 bases between. This CDR3 region has 15 residues. CDR1 is MNHNS, CDR2 SASEGT, per germline. This CDR3 is CASSPTGRSNQPQHF. The CDR3 DNA reads as TGTGCCAGCAGTCCCACAGGGAGGAGCAATCAGCCCCAGCATTTT.

CDR3 DNA sequence: TGTGCCAGCAGCTTACTAGCGGTTGAGCTTGAGACCCAGTACTTC. Its protein is CASSLLAVELETQYF. The J gene is TRBJ2-5, the V gene TRBV7-2, with TRBD2 identical over 7 bases. Germline V gene data show CDR1 as SGHTA and CDR2 as FQGNSA. V shed 2 bases, J shed 5 bases, and the junction held 8 bases outside the gene matches. The CDR3 sequence is 15 residues long. Full variable domain (missing parts from reference TRBV7-2 and TRBJ2-5): GAGVSQSPSNKVTEKGKDVELRCDPISGHTALYWYRQSLGQGLEFLIYFQGNSAPDKSGLPSDRFSAERTGGSVSTLTIQRTQQEDSAVYLCASSLLAVELETQYFGPGTRLLVL.

This clonotype has a single count. This chain links TRBV5-1 with TRBJ1-2; TRBD1 is a possible D gene (5 bases). This CDR3 comprises 16 residues. CDR1 and CDR2 (germline): SGHRS, YFSETQ. V dropped 1 base and J dropped 4 bases, with 17 bases sitting between them. The CDR3 DNA reads as TGCGCCAGCAGCTTGATTGGGGACGGGAGCCTCTATGGCTACACCTTC. This codes for CASSLIGDGSLYGYTF.

This clonotype showed up just a few times. The J gene is TRBJ2-2, the V gene TRBV20-1, with D perhaps TRBD2 (5 bases). This CDR3 comprises 13 residues. Per germline, CDR1 DFQATT and CDR2 SNEGSKA (reference sequence). Trimming left V 4 bases short and J 4 bases short, with 10 bases between. The CDR3 sequence: CSAIRDGTGELFF. For the CDR3, the DNA is TGCAGTGCTATTCGGGATGGCACCGGGGAGCTGTTTTTT.

V is TRBV19 and J is TRBJ1-3; weak D call: TRBD1 (5 bases). The CDR3 extends over 17 amino acids. The V end lost 6 bases, the J end lost 3 bases, and 21 bases lay between the germline ends. Germline V lookup: CDR1 LNHDA, CDR2 SQIVND (reference sequence). In DNA form, the CDR3 reads TGTGCCAGTAGCCTCCTCGGGGGGGGACGACATGGAAACACCATATATTTT. Translation: CASSLLGGGRHGNTIYF.

This clonotype came up a few times. The genes are TRBV10-3 and TRBJ1-4; TRBD1 matches 8 bases. The CDR3 is 14 residues long. V lost 6 bases and J lost 2; bases outside the gene matches: 2. From germline, CDR1 is ENHRY and CDR2 SYGVKD. CDR3 coding DNA: TGTGCCATCAGCCGGACAGGGACTAATGAAAAACTGTTTTTT. Translation gives CAISRTGTNEKLFF.

The chain carries TRBV21-1 and TRBJ2-7. TRBV21-1 is an annotated pseudogene. There are 10 residues in the CDR3. In DNA form, the CDR3 reads TGTGCCAGCCCCAACGGCGAGCAGTACTTC. Translated, it gives CASPNGEQYF.

The V and J genes are TRBV20-1 and TRBJ2-5; TRBD2 aligns across 10 bases. Germline loops: CDR1 DFQATT, CDR2 SNEGSKA (reference sequence). V shed 0 bases, J shed 4 bases, and the junction held 5 bases outside the gene matches. The CDR3 contains 15 residues. This chain's CDR3 is CSARDSGRAPETQYF. CDR3 bases: TGCAGTGCTAGAGACAGCGGGAGGGCCCCAGAGACCCAGTACTTC.

The chain couples TRBV20-1 to TRBJ2-1, with unresolved D. CDR1 and CDR2 from the germline V gene are DFQATT and SNEGSKA (reference sequence). Trimming removed 6 bases from V and 6 bases from J, with 12 bases in between. This CDR3 spans 12 amino acids. The CDR3 loop reads CSAPKAGNEQFF. CDR3 DNA: TGCAGTGCCCCAAAGGCAGGCAATGAGCAGTTCTTC.

This sequence joins TRBV7-8 and TRBJ2-1; D possibly corresponds to TRBD2 (6 bases). The CDR3 consists of 15 residues. V was clipped by 3 bases and J by 3 bases, with 12 bases between them. CDR1 and CDR2 from the germline V gene are SGHVS and FQNEAQ. The CDR3 loop reads CASSLRLAFYNEQFF. In DNA form, the CDR3 reads TGTGCCAGCAGCTTGAGGCTAGCGTTCTACAATGAGCAGTTCTTC.

The chain has TRBV10-3 and TRBJ2-1; 8 nucleotides align to TRBD2. V lost 4 bases and J lost 3; bases outside the gene matches: 2. Germline V gene data show CDR1 as ENHRY and CDR2 as SYGVKD. The CDR3 has 14 residues. For the CDR3, the DNA is TGTGCCATCAGTGCGGGACTAGGCTACAATGAGCAGTTCTTC. This gives the protein CAISAGLGYNEQFF.

The chain uses TRBV29-1 and TRBJ1-1; 9 nucleotides agree with TRBD1. The V segment lost 0 bases and the J segment 6 bases; nucleotides outside the gene matches: 8. The CDR3 sequence is 15 residues long. Per the germline V gene, CDR1 is SQVTM and CDR2 is ANQGSEA. CDR3 loop: CSVEDSGTGKAEAFF. CDR3 DNA: TGCAGCGTTGAAGATTCAGGGACAGGGAAAGCTGAAGCTTTCTTT. The variable domain in full, with the rest retrieved from reference TRBV29-1 and TRBJ1-1, is SAVISQKPSRDICQRGTSLTIQCQVDSQVTMMFWYRQQPGQSLTLIATANQGSEATYESGFVIDKFPISRPNLTFSTLTVSNMSPEDSSIYLCSVEDSGTGKAEAFFGQGTRLTVV.

The rearrangement joins TRBV19 to TRBJ2-1; 12 bases fit TRBD2. The CDR3 totals 19 residues. V shed 1 base and J 2 bases; nucleotides not matched to a gene: 9. Per germline, CDR1 LNHDA and CDR2 SQIVND (reference sequence). CDR3 DNA: TGTGCCAGTAGTATAGGCCCGACTAGCGGGAGAGGGGCCTACAATGAGCAGTTCTTC. Translating gives CASSIGPTSGRGAYNEQFF.

The chain links TRBV21-1 to TRBJ1-6. TRBV21-1 is reported as a pseudogene. The CDR3 consists of 20 residues. The CDR3 reads CASSKWRVTFVGSYNSPLHF. DNA for the CDR3: TGTGCCAGCAGCAAGTGGAGGGTGACGTTCGTAGGCTCCTATAATTCACCCCTCCACTTT.

The rearrangement uses TRBV18 and TRBJ1-2; no clear D. Germline V lookup: CDR1 KGHSH, CDR2 LQKENI. Trimming stripped 3 bases from V and 1 base from J, with 6 bases between. This CDR3 comprises 13 residues. The CDR3 nucleotides are TGTGCCAGCTCACCTGGAGTTAACTATGGCTACACCTTC. It is translated as CASSPGVNYGYTF.

J is TRBJ2-5 and V is TRBV5-6; D is possibly TRBD2 (6 bases). Germline lookup yields CDR1 SGHDT and CDR2 YYEEEE. V was trimmed by 3 bases and J by 1 base, leaving 22 bases between them. The CDR3 extends over 18 amino acids. CDR3 residues: CASSSGASAGQSQETQYF. The CDR3 bases are TGTGCCAGCAGCTCTGGGGCTAGCGCGGGGCAGTCCCAAGAGACCCAGTACTTC.

V gene TRBV6-1 combines with J gene TRBJ1-1; TRBD1 might be the D (5 bases). CDR1 MNHNS and CDR2 SASEGT come from the germline V gene. The V end lost 1 base, the J end lost 8 bases, and 14 bases lay between the germline ends. This CDR3 is 14 amino acids long. The CDR3 protein is CASSEETTVQEAFF. CDR3 DNA: TGTGCCAGCAGTGAAGAAACGACAGTCCAGGAAGCTTTCTTT.

The rearrangement links TRBV7-3 to TRBJ2-3; D is possibly TRBD2 (6 bases). V lost 3 bases, J lost 4 bases, and 11 bases lay in between. The CDR3 has 14 amino acids. Germline V gene data show CDR1 as SGHTA and CDR2 as FQGTGA. The chain's CDR3 is CASSLVRESDTQYF. The CDR3 DNA sequence: TGTGCCAGCAGCTTGGTGCGGGAATCAGATACGCAGTATTTT.

The V gene is TRBV2, the J gene TRBJ1-1, with 7 positions matching TRBD1. J gave up 9 bases and V 8 bases, and 15 bases lay outside the gene matches. Germline CDR1 reads SNHLY; CDR2 reads FYNNEI. CDR3 length equals 14 residues. CDR3 sequence: CASEGQGGIGQAFF. For the CDR3, the DNA is TGTGCCAGCGAGGGCCAGGGGGGGATTGGGCAAGCTTTCTTT.

The chain recombines TRBV25-1 with TRBJ1-2; D not resolved. The CDR3 has 12 residues. CDR1 MGHDK and CDR2 SYGVNS come from the germline V gene. Trimming stripped 0 bases from V and 4 bases from J, with 3 bases between. The CDR3 DNA sequence: TGTGCCAGCAGTGAATATAGCTATGGCTACACCTTC. As protein: CASSEYSYGYTF.

This clonotype was seen a few times. V and J are TRBV15 and TRBJ1-2, with D tentatively TRBD1 (5 bases). Trimming pared 1 base from V and 0 bases from J, leaving 12 bases between. CDR1 is LNHNV, CDR2 YYDKDF, per germline (reference sequence). The length of the CDR3 is 16 residues. The CDR3 is CATSRGPGPANYGYTF. CDR3 bases: TGTGCCACCAGCAGAGGGCCGGGACCCGCTAACTATGGCTACACCTTC.

This clonotype was found a few times. V gene TRBV6-5 combines with J gene TRBJ1-6; D gene uncertain. From germline, CDR1 is MNHEY and CDR2 SVGAGI. This CDR3 has 14 amino acids. Trimming removed 1 base from V and 8 bases from J, with 9 bases in between. CDR3 sequence reads: CASSYWTGDSPLHF. The CDR3 region has the DNA TGTGCCAGCAGTTACTGGACGGGAGATTCACCCCTCCACTTT.